The 10 T cell receptor beta chains below come from one sample, sequenced in a study of blood T cells in healthy people across ages. With a J-beta primer mix and a sample-barcoded 5' primer, a second PCR ran about 7 to 12 cycles. TCRdb fed the 5' RACE reads into MiXCR, producing one record per CDR3 protein. This table holds more than 1 million distinct CDR3 sequences, 35% to 55% found once. Sample: blood. The receptors stem from an older woman in good health.

This clonotype was observed once. V usage is TRBV3-1 and J usage is TRBJ2-7; 7 positions agree with TRBD2. Unmatched junction bases numbered 3, after V lost 1 base and J lost 0 bases. Germline CDR1 is LGHDT and CDR2 is YNNKEL (reference sequence). The CDR3 is 15 amino acids. CDR3 in amino acids: CASSQGAGASYEQYF. Written as DNA, the CDR3 is TGTGCCAGCAGCCAAGGGGCGGGAGCCTCCTACGAGCAGTACTTC.

This clonotype was seen only a few times. This chain connects TRBV5-1 to TRBJ2-4; D might be TRBD1 (5 bases). Looked up from germline, CDR1 is SGHRS and CDR2 is YFSETQ. With 3 bases removed from V and 4 bases from J, the gap between germline ends came to 11 bases. The CDR3 contains 14 residues. CDR3 in amino acids: CASSSDSVKNIQYF. DNA of the CDR3: TGCGCCAGCAGCTCTGACAGCGTGAAAAACATTCAGTACTTC.

Details on this clonotype: One end of the junction varies from germline; a read error may be responsible. The chain combines TRBV24-1 with TRBJ2-4; perhaps TRBD2 as D (6 bases). This CDR3 has 16 residues. Germline assignment: CDR1 KGHDR and CDR2 SFDVKD. CDR3 bases: TGTGCCACCAGTGATGGAGGGCCCTCAAACAAAGACATTCAGTACTTC. Amino acid sequence: CATSDGGPSNKDIQYF.

The V gene is TRBV5-4, the J gene TRBJ2-7, with 9 bases that match TRBD2. From germline, CDR1 is SGHNT and CDR2 YYREEE (reference sequence). The CDR3 covers 15 residues. The ends lost 1 base at V and 4 bases at J; junction bases unmatched: 6. CDR3: CASSLSIAGVYEQYF. As DNA, the CDR3 is TGTGCCAGCAGCTTGAGTATAGCGGGAGTATACGAGCAGTACTTC.

The J gene is TRBJ2-7, the V gene TRBV20-1; no definite D call. The J call may be faulty, since TRBJ2-5 better matches the DNA end. Germline V gives CDR1 DFQATT, CDR2 SNEGSKA (reference sequence). This CDR3 spans 11 amino acids. The CDR3 protein is CSAIDGGTQYF. CDR3 coding DNA: TGCAGTGCTATAGACGGTGGGACCCAGTACTTC.

This clonotype was counted a few times. The V call is TRBV25-1, the J call TRBJ1-4, with D uncertain. This CDR3 contains 14 residues. V gave up 1 base and J gave up 6 bases, with 9 bases separating them. CDR1 is MGHDK and CDR2 is SYGVNS in the germline V gene. In DNA, the CDR3 is TGTGCCAGCAGTGAATGGTACGAGGATGAAAAACTGTTTTTT. It codes for CASSEWYEDEKLFF. The complete variable domain, with remaining parts taken from reference TRBV25-1 and TRBJ1-4, reads EADIYQTPRYLVIGTGKKITLECSQTMGHDKMYWYQQDPGMELHLIHYSYGVNSTEKGDLSSESTVSRIRTEHFPLTLESARPSHTSQYLCASSEWYEDEKLFFGSGTQLSVL.

The sample holds a few counts of this clonotype. This chain joins TRBV25-1 and TRBJ2-1, with 7 bases matching TRBD1. CDR1 is MGHDK, CDR2 SYGVNS, per germline. With 4 bases clipped from V and 0 bases from J, the junction kept 9 bases outside the gene matches. This CDR3 contains 17 residues. The CDR3 DNA reads TGTGCCAGCAGTGCGATCGGACAGGCTAGCTCCTACAATGAGCAGTTCTTC. This codes for CASSAIGQASSYNEQFF.

This clonotype was detected only a few times. V and J are TRBV29-1 and TRBJ2-1, with D tentatively TRBD2 (5 bases). The CDR3 spans 12 residues. Germline assignment: CDR1 SQVTM and CDR2 ANQGSEA. V lost 8 bases, J lost 2 bases, and 10 bases lay in between. CDR3 in amino acids: CSSGNTYNEQFF. Here the CDR3 DNA reads TGCAGCTCCGGGAATACCTACAATGAGCAGTTCTTC.

This clonotype was detected many times. The chain employs TRBV6-2 or TRBV6-3 and TRBJ2-1; D is possibly TRBD1 or TRBD2 (5 bases each). The V gene lost 6 bases and the J gene lost 4 bases, with 13 bases spanning the gap. CDR1 and CDR2 from the germline V gene are MNHEY and SVGEGT. The CDR3 has 14 amino acids. The CDR3 bases are TGTGCCAGCAGCTATGGGACCAGATACAATGAGCAGTTCTTC. It translates to CASSYGTRYNEQFF.

This clonotype was seen a handful of times. A junction end diverges from the germline sequence, so it may reflect a read error. The chain's CDR3 is CASRPSEVYSEQFF. The CDR3 DNA sequence: TGTGCCAGCAGGCCTAGCGAGGTCTACAGTGAGCAGTTCTTC. The rearrangement links TRBV12-3 or TRBV12-4 to TRBJ2-1; weak D call: TRBD2 (6 bases). CDR3 length equals 14 residues.